This T cell receptor beta chain was found in a study of blood T cell repertoires in COVID-19. As for the study in general: Spain, Italy and the United States supplied samples that represented acute and convalescent COVID-19. Sample material is recorded as cDNA or gDNA derived from T cells, B-cell-depleted T cells, or PBMCs.

Sequencing was performed with immunoSEQ multiplex PCR; in TCRdb, only in-frame clones are kept and a portion is missing. The sample contains more than 45,000 clones, approximately 90% of which appear only once. V was pared by 1 base and J by 5 bases, with 9 bases between. The CDR3 runs to 13 residues. The V gene's germline CDR1 is SGHDN and CDR2 FVKESK. This sequence was found in a woman older than 75 with COVID-19, enrolled during active disease. The sequenced sample consisted of peripheral blood. The chain uses TRBV14 and TRBJ2-7, with D perhaps matching TRBD1 (6 bases). The CDR3 DNA reads TGTGCCAGCAGCCAAGGGCACAGGGACGAGCAGTACTTC. Its translation is CASSQGHRDEQYF.